The 21 T cell receptor beta chains below were found in one sample sequenced in a study of beta chain features in type 1 diabetes. The study reverse transcribed the entire isolated RNA, so it sequenced expressed TCRB transcripts. The data were produced by immunoSEQ multiplex PCR, yet TCRdb's version contains in-frame clones alone and is incomplete. The sample comprises a few hundred thousand clones, approximately 16% of which are singletons, and approximately 0.019% rests with the top ten. Sample: naive CD4+ T cells from blood. The receptor set was obtained from a woman aged 18-29 years in good health.

The sample holds one count of this clone. The rearrangement uses TRBV12-5 and TRBJ1-5, with D unclear. The CDR3 extends over 18 amino acids. Between the trimmed V and J ends, which lost 0 bases and 1 base, there was a span of 16 bases. Germline lookup yields CDR1 LGHNT and CDR2 FRNRAP. DNA for the CDR3: TGTGCTAGTGGTTTGGTAAGGTCGGGAAGAGAGAGCAATCAGCCCCAGCATTTT. It encodes CASGLVRSGRESNQPQHF.

This clone was counted between two and nine times. V usage is TRBV9 and J usage is TRBJ1-1; D is possibly TRBD1 (6 bases). Germline V gene lookup returns CDR1 SGDLS and CDR2 YYNGEE. V was shortened by 0 bases and J by 4 bases, with 13 bases between the two germline ends. The CDR3 spans 15 residues. The DNA of the CDR3 is TGTGCCAGCAGCGTAGCTTCCGGACAGTTCACTGAAGCTTTCTTT. Its translation: CASSVASGQFTEAFF.

This clone showed up just once. J is TRBJ2-1 and V is TRBV11-2, with 7 positions matching TRBD2. The CDR3 contains 15 residues. Germline CDR1 reads SGHAT; CDR2 reads FQNNGV. J gave up 1 base and V 1 base, and 1 base lay outside the gene matches. This CDR3 reads CASSLASGSYNEQFF. The CDR3 coding sequence is TGTGCCAGCAGCTTAGCTAGCGGATCCTACAATGAGCAGTTCTTC.

The chain links TRBV2 to TRBJ2-1; 9 positions agree with TRBD1. The CDR3 runs 14 residues. Germline-derived CDR1 and CDR2 are SNHLY and FYNNEI. J lost 5 bases, V lost 5 bases, and 4 bases had no gene match. The CDR3 region is CASSPGQGNNEQFF. The CDR3 region has the DNA TGTGCCAGCAGTCCGGGACAGGGCAACAATGAGCAGTTCTTC.

This clone was picked up one time. The CDR3 DNA follows: TGCGCCAGCAGCTCACAGACCGGAGAGACCCAGTACTTC. Residues: CASSSQTGETQYF. The chain employs TRBV5-1 and TRBJ2-5; no definite D call. Trimming removed 3 bases at V and 4 bases at J, with 10 bases between. Germline V gene sequence: CDR1 SGHRS, CDR2 YFSETQ. CDR3 length equals 13 residues. Looking up the rest from reference TRBV5-1 and TRBJ2-5 gives the full variable domain: KAGVTQTPRYLIKTRGQQVTLSCSPISGHRSVSWYQQTPGQGLQFLFEYFSETQRNKGNFPGRFSGRQFSNSRSEMNVSTLELGDSALYLCASSSQTGETQYFGPGTRLLVL.

The J gene is TRBJ2-5, the V gene TRBV10-3; D possibly corresponds to TRBD1 (6 bases). The V end was cut by 10 bases, the J end by 1 base, with 10 bases between. The CDR3 runs to 12 residues. Per germline, CDR1 ENHRY and CDR2 SYGVKD. The CDR3 sequence is CATGQSQETQYF. CDR3 DNA sequence: TGTGCCACAGGACAGAGCCAAGAGACCCAGTACTTC.

The rearrangement uses TRBV29-1 and TRBJ2-5; D may be TRBD2 (6 bases). V lost 7 bases and J lost 5, with 23 bases in between. The germline V gene encodes CDR1 SQVTM and CDR2 ANQGSEA. The CDR3 extends over 15 amino acids. CDR3: CSAEVRGAAHETQYF. CDR3 in DNA: TGCAGCGCCGAGGTGCGGGGAGCGGCGCACGAGACCCAGTACTTC.

The chain carries TRBV4-2 and TRBJ1-4; D call uncertain. This CDR3 has 16 amino acids. With 0 bases removed from V and 5 bases from J, the gap between germline ends came to 13 bases. Germline loops: CDR1 LGHNA, CDR2 YNFKEQ. CDR3: CASSQDPAAPNEKLFF. The CDR3 nucleotides are TGTGCCAGCAGCCAAGATCCTGCGGCTCCCAATGAAAAACTGTTTTTT.

This clone has a handful of counts. The chain links TRBV5-1 to TRBJ2-1, with a possible D match to TRBD2 (5 bases). Germline lookup yields CDR1 SGHRS and CDR2 YFSETQ. The ends were cut back, 8 bases at V and 7 bases at J, with 10 bases in the middle. The CDR3 extends over 11 amino acids. In DNA, the CDR3 is TGCGCCAGTAGCGAGTGGAATGAGCAGTTCTTC. This translates into CASSEWNEQFF.

This clone was counted only a few times. An end of the junction differs from the germline gene, which may be a read error. The CDR3 DNA sequence: TGCGCCAGCAGCTTGGTTTCCGGGACAGGGGTCTTC. Translation: CASSLVSGTGVF. This chain links TRBV5-1 with TRBJ1-2; TRBD1 aligns across 10 bases. Germline CDR1 and CDR2: SGHRS and YFSETQ. This CDR3 region has 12 residues.

The sample holds a few counts of this clone. The V gene is TRBV29-1, the J gene TRBJ2-6, with 7 positions matching TRBD1. This CDR3 contains 16 residues. J gave up 0 bases and V 6 bases, and 8 bases lay outside the gene matches. CDR1 is SQVTM and CDR2 is ANQGSEA in the germline V gene. CDR3 region: CSVTRTGSSGANVLTF. CDR3 sequence (DNA): TGCAGCGTGACCAGGACAGGCAGCTCTGGGGCCAACGTCCTGACTTTC.

This clone appeared a few times. This chain links TRBV15 with TRBJ1-2, with D uncertain. V was shortened by 2 bases and J by 6 bases, with 10 bases between the two germline ends. The germline V gene has CDR1 LNHNV and CDR2 YYDKDF (reference sequence). The CDR3 extends over 13 amino acids. In DNA, the CDR3 is TGTGCCACCAGCAGAAAAATCTTTGATGGCTACACCTTC. It yields the protein CATSRKIFDGYTF.

This clone turned up a few times. CDR3 sequence (DNA): TGTGCCACCAAGACTTCCCGGGAGAACTACGAGCAGTACTTC. Translating it yields CATKTSRENYEQYF. The chain carries TRBV6-5 and TRBJ2-7, with D possibly matching TRBD2 (6 bases). V was clipped by 10 bases and J by 3 bases, with 19 bases between them. The CDR3 is made up of 14 amino acids. Germline V gene data show CDR1 as MNHEY and CDR2 as SVGAGI.

The table lists this clone with a few counts. This sample includes further DNA sequences coding for the same CDR3. The rearrangement joins TRBV7-2 to TRBJ2-5; D might be TRBD2 (5 bases). Trimming took off 5 bases at V and 0 bases at J, with 10 bases between the two ends. CDR1 and CDR2 from the germline V gene are SGHTA and FQGNSA. The CDR3 contains 14 residues. The chain's CDR3 is CASSPGLHQETQYF. The CDR3 coding sequence is TGTGCCAGCAGCCCCGGACTTCACCAAGAGACCCAGTACTTC. The variable domain in full, completed from reference TRBV7-2 and TRBJ2-5, reads GAGVSQSPSNKVTEKGKDVELRCDPISGHTALYWYRQSLGQGLEFLIYFQGNSAPDKSGLPSDRFSAERTGGSVSTLTIQRTQQEDSAVYLCASSPGLHQETQYFGPGTRLLVL.

There are a few counts of this clone. The CDR3 spells CAWSDHQGEETQYF. In nucleotides, the CDR3 is TGTGCCTGGAGTGATCATCAGGGGGAAGAGACCCAGTACTTC. The chain employs TRBV30 and TRBJ2-5; 7 bases agree with TRBD1. The CDR3 extends over 14 amino acids. Germline V gene sequence: CDR1 GTSNPN, CDR2 SVGIG (reference sequence). Trimming at V came to 1 base and at J to 3 bases, leaving 5 bases not matched to a gene.

The gene calls are TRBV29-1 and TRBJ2-1; 7 positions match TRBD1. V was pared by 5 bases and J by 3 bases, with 4 bases of the junction left unmatched. CDR1 and CDR2 from the germline V gene are SQVTM and ANQGSEA. The CDR3 spans 13 residues. CDR3 region: CSVYNRGYNEQFF. DNA of the CDR3: TGCAGCGTTTATAACAGGGGCTACAATGAGCAGTTCTTC.

The CDR3 region is CAWSVPGASGYEQYF. The CDR3 DNA reads as TGTGCCTGGAGTGTACCCGGGGCTAGCGGGTACGAGCAGTACTTC. The gene calls are TRBV30 and TRBJ2-7, with 8 nucleotides matching TRBD2. Germline trimming cut 0 bases from V and 4 bases from J; bases unmatched to any gene: 8. Looked up from germline, CDR1 is GTSNPN and CDR2 is SVGIG (reference sequence). This CDR3 region has 15 residues.

This clone appeared a few times. The chain recombines TRBV7-3 with TRBJ2-1; 10 bases align to TRBD1. This CDR3 spans 18 amino acids. The germline gives CDR1 SGHTA, CDR2 FQGTGA. The trim removed 0 bases at V and 6 bases at J, leaving 11 bases unmatched. The CDR3 bases are TGTGCCAGCAGCTTAACGGGTCGGACAGGGGGTCGGGGCAATGAGCAGTTCTTC. Amino acid sequence: CASSLTGRTGGRGNEQFF.

Concerning this clone: The junction differs from germline at one of its ends, possibly a read error. V and J are TRBV7-9 and TRBJ2-7, with D tentatively TRBD2 (6 bases). The germline gives CDR1 SEHNR, CDR2 FQNEAQ (reference sequence). CDR3 length: 13 residues. DNA for the CDR3: TGTGCCAGCAGCTTAGCGGGAGGACCCGAGGAGTACTTC. Amino acid sequence: CASSLAGGPEEYF.

V and J are TRBV4-3 and TRBJ1-1, with TRBD1 identical over 8 bases. V lost 1 base, J lost 5 bases, and 3 bases stayed unmatched. Germline lookup yields CDR1 LGHNA and CDR2 YSLEER. The CDR3 is 14 amino acids. As DNA, the CDR3 is TGCGCCAGCAGCCAAGTCTACAGGGGGACTGAAGCTTTCTTT. Its protein product is CASSQVYRGTEAFF.

This clone showed up just a few times. The rearrangement uses TRBV9 and TRBJ2-5, with 7 positions matching TRBD1. CDR1 is SGDLS, CDR2 YYNGEE, per germline. J gave up 4 bases and V 1 base, and 7 bases lay outside the gene matches. The CDR3 extends over 15 amino acids. The chain's CDR3 is CASSVTGTARETQYF. CDR3 nucleotide sequence: TGTGCCAGCAGCGTAACCGGGACAGCACGAGAGACCCAGTACTTC.